Below, 22 T cell receptor beta chains from the same sample are listed, as sequenced in a study of cytomegalovirus exposure and HLA in healthy donors. PCR was performed using 60 Vbeta and 13 Jbeta primers. Sequencing was performed with immunoSEQ multiplex PCR; in TCRdb, only in-frame clones are kept and a portion is missing. The data contain about 120,000 clones, around 75% of them singletons. Specimen: PBMCs. These TCRs come from a woman aged 18-30 years in good health and CMV-seronegative.

This chain connects TRBV5-1 to TRBJ1-1; 9 bases are shared with TRBD1. CDR1 and CDR2 (germline): SGHRS, YFSETQ. The CDR3 extends over 13 amino acids. V gave up 0 bases and J gave up 7 bases; unmatched junction bases: 1. The CDR3 loop is CASSLEGQGEAFF. CDR3 bases: TGCGCCAGCAGCTTGGAGGGACAGGGTGAAGCTTTCTTT. The variable domain in full, completed from reference TRBV5-1 and TRBJ1-1, reads KAGVTQTPRYLIKTRGQQVTLSCSPISGHRSVSWYQQTPGQGLQFLFEYFSETQRNKGNFPGRFSGRQFSNSRSEMNVSTLELGDSALYLCASSLEGQGEAFFGQGTRLTVV.

This chain uses TRBV5-6 with TRBJ2-1, with TRBD2 as a possible D gene (6 bases). This CDR3 contains 14 residues. Germline assignment: CDR1 SGHDT and CDR2 YYEEEE. V dropped 5 bases and J dropped 6 bases, with 15 bases sitting between them. CDR3 in amino acids: CASRRDRGFNEQFF. The CDR3 coding sequence is TGTGCCAGCAGGAGGGACCGGGGGTTCAATGAGCAGTTCTTC.

The chain links TRBV11-3 to TRBJ1-1, with D possibly being TRBD1 (5 bases). This CDR3 is 13 amino acids long. CDR1 is SGHNT, CDR2 YENEEA, per germline. V lost 3 bases to trimming and J lost 1 base, with 6 bases between them. The DNA of the CDR3 is TGTGCCAGCAGCTTTCAGGGGAACACTGAAGCTTTCTTT. As protein: CASSFQGNTEAFF.

The chain links TRBV28 to TRBJ1-2, with 8 bases that match TRBD1. Trimming at V came to 10 bases and at J to 2 bases, leaving 9 bases not matched to a gene. The CDR3 has 14 residues. Germline-derived CDR1 and CDR2 are MDHEN and SYDVKM. The CDR3 protein is CAIRPGGSNYGYTF. In DNA form, the CDR3 reads TGTGCCATCCGACCAGGGGGCTCCAACTATGGCTACACCTTC.

This clone was found once. V gene TRBV7-9 combines with J gene TRBJ1-5; TRBD1 aligns across 10 bases. V shed 1 base and J 1 base; nucleotides not matched to a gene: 10. The CDR3 has 19 amino acids. Germline CDR1 SEHNR, CDR2 FQNEAQ (reference sequence). As DNA, the CDR3 is TGTGCCAGCAGCTTAGGATCGGGGGGACAGGGGCTAAGCAATCAGCCCCAGCATTTT. Translating it yields CASSLGSGGQGLSNQPQHF. The full variable domain, completed using reference TRBV7-9 and TRBJ1-5, is DTGVSQNPRHKITKRGQNVTFRCDPISEHNRLYWYRQTLGQGPEFLTYFQNEAQLEKSRLLSDRFSAERPKGSFSTLEIQRTEQGDSAMYLCASSLGSGGQGLSNQPQHFGDGTRLSIL.

The chain recombines TRBV6-1 with TRBJ2-1; no firm D call. This CDR3 is built from 10 residues. CDR1 is MNHNS, CDR2 SASEGT, per germline. V shed 8 bases and J shed 4 bases, with 3 bases lying between them. CDR3 loop: CASLYNEQFF. The DNA of the CDR3 is TGTGCCAGCTTATACAATGAGCAGTTCTTC.

The table lists this clone with a few counts. This chain uses TRBV5-5 with TRBJ2-1; 10 bases are a match to TRBD2. The CDR3 has 15 amino acids. Germline CDR1 SGHKS, CDR2 YYEKEE (reference sequence). V lost 4 bases, J lost 5 bases, and 6 bases stayed unmatched. CDR3 nucleotide sequence: TGTGCCAGCAGCGGTGGACTAGCGGTTGACAATGAGCAGTTCTTC. Translated, it gives CASSGGLAVDNEQFF. The full variable domain, completed using reference TRBV5-5 and TRBJ2-1, is DAGVTQSPTHLIKTRGQQVTLRCSPISGHKSVSWYQQVLGQGPQFIFQYYEKEERGRGNFPDRFSARQFPNYSSELNVNALLLGDSALYLCASSGGLAVDNEQFFGPGTRLTVL.

The rearrangement links TRBV2 to TRBJ2-7; D might be TRBD1 (6 bases). The CDR3 sequence is 13 residues long. CDR1 is SNHLY and CDR2 is FYNNEI in the germline V gene. V was cut by 7 bases and J by 6 bases, with 16 bases left in between. The CDR3 DNA follows: TGTGCCAGCAAACCGACGCCAGGGGCCGAGCAGTACTTC. It specifies CASKPTPGAEQYF. The variable domain in full, with the rest retrieved from reference TRBV2 and TRBJ2-7, is EPEVTQTPSHQVTQMGQEVILRCVPISNHLYFYWYRQILGQKVEFLVSFYNNEISEKSEIFDDQFSVERPDGSNFTLKIRSTKLEDSAMYFCASKPTPGAEQYFGPGTRLTVT.

Written as DNA, the CDR3 is TGTGCCAGCAGTGGGGGGGGGCTGTTTTTT. This sequence encodes CASSGGGLFF. This chain joins TRBV6-4 and TRBJ1-4; D possibly corresponds to TRBD1 (5 bases). The germline gives CDR1 MRHNA, CDR2 SNTAGT. CDR3 length equals 10 residues. The V end lost 4 bases, the J end lost 14 bases, and 8 bases lay between the germline ends.

This clone was found a few times. This chain uses TRBV6-6 with TRBJ1-5, with D unclear. Germline CDR1 and CDR2: MNHNY and SVGAGI (reference sequence). V was clipped by 5 bases and J by 6 bases, with 14 bases between them. The CDR3 has 14 amino acids. CDR3 in DNA: TGTGCCAGCAGTGGAGGGTCAAGCGGTCAGCCCCAGCATTTT. It codes for CASSGGSSGQPQHF.

The rearrangement joins TRBV6-5 to TRBJ2-5; a possible D gene is TRBD1 (7 bases). The J call may be faulty, since TRBJ2-7 better matches the DNA end. The length of the CDR3 is 14 residues. Germline V gives CDR1 MNHEY, CDR2 SVGAGI. The DNA for the CDR3 is TGTGCCAGCAGCCGACAGGGAGGTCAAGACGAGCAGTACTTC. It translates to CASSRQGGQDEQYF.

This chain links TRBV7-6 with TRBJ2-3; 7 bases fit TRBD2. This CDR3 region has 15 residues. V lost 5 bases to trimming and J lost 1 base; unmatched junction nucleotides: 6. Germline V gene lookup returns CDR1 SGHVS and CDR2 FNYEAQ. The DNA of the CDR3 is TGTGCCAGCAGCCCCCTAGCGGCAGGCACAGATACGCAGTATTTT. Protein: CASSPLAAGTDTQYF. Full variable domain (remainder filled in from reference TRBV7-6 and TRBJ2-3): GAGVSQSPRYKVTKRGQDVALRCDPISGHVSLYWYRQALGQGPEFLTYFNYEAQQDKSGLPNDRFSAERPEGSISTLTIQRTEQRDSAMYRCASSPLAAGTDTQYFGPGTRLTVL.

This clone was observed a single time. This sequence joins TRBV7-6 and TRBJ1-2, with D possibly being TRBD1 (5 bases). There are 14 residues in the CDR3. Germline V lookup: CDR1 SGHVS, CDR2 FNYEAQ. Trimming took 5 bases from V and 3 from J, leaving 13 bases between them. For the CDR3, the DNA is TGTGCCAGCAGCCGTATAACGACAGACTATGGCTACACCTTC. This gives the protein CASSRITTDYGYTF.

The chain recombines TRBV18 with TRBJ1-2; no firm D call. Germline V gene sequence: CDR1 KGHSH, CDR2 LQKENI. The length of the CDR3 is 12 residues. Trimming took off 3 bases at V and 6 bases at J, with 8 bases between the two ends. Here the CDR3 DNA reads TGTGCCAGCTCACCGCCACAGCATGGCTACACCTTC. Translating gives CASSPPQHGYTF.

The chain couples TRBV2 to TRBJ1-3; D might be TRBD1 (6 bases). Germline loops: CDR1 SNHLY, CDR2 FYNNEI. The germline V and J ends were trimmed by 4 bases and 9 bases, with 13 bases remaining between them. CDR3 length: 13 residues. CDR3 sequence (DNA): TGTGCCAGCAGTGGGGACACCTGGGGCACCATATATTTT. It is translated as CASSGDTWGTIYF.

The chain carries TRBV19 and TRBJ1-5, with a weak D call TRBD1 (6 bases). CDR1 and CDR2 (germline): LNHDA, SQIVND (reference sequence). Trimming removed 6 bases from V and 0 bases from J, with 12 bases in between. The CDR3 is 15 residues long. The CDR3, as DNA: TGTGCCAGTAGAACAGGGTTTAATAGCAATCAGCCCCAGCATTTT. This gives the protein CASRTGFNSNQPQHF.

The chain recombines TRBV4-1 with TRBJ2-1; 9 bases fit TRBD1. The CDR3 has 14 residues. J gave up 9 bases and V 4 bases, and 7 bases lay outside the gene matches. The germline V gene encodes CDR1 MGHRA and CDR2 YSYEKL. The CDR3 region has the DNA TGCGCCAGCAGCCCATGGACAGGGGCCGGTGAGCAGTTCTTC. The encoded protein is CASSPWTGAGEQFF.

This clone was seen only a few times. No conserved phenylalanine or tryptophan is present at the end of the CDR3, so a read error is the likely explanation. The chain has TRBV5-1 and TRBJ2-3; TRBD1 aligns across 10 bases. CDR3 length: 14 amino acids. Germline V lookup: CDR1 SGHRS, CDR2 YFSETQ. The J segment lost 0 bases and the V segment lost 8 bases, leaving 3 bases of the junction unmatched. The CDR3 region has the DNA TGCGCCAGTGGGACAGGGGATAGCACAGATACGCAGTATGTT. It translates to CASGTGDSTDTQYV.

The chain joins TRBV5-1 to TRBJ1-5; 9 nucleotides line up with TRBD1. Germline CDR1 SGHRS, CDR2 YFSETQ. This CDR3 contains 15 residues. V was pared by 0 bases and J by 6 bases, with 4 bases of the junction left unmatched. CDR3 bases: TGCGCCAGCAGCTTGGAGGGACAGGGAGGTCAGCCCCAGCATTTT. Residues: CASSLEGQGGQPQHF.

V usage is TRBV5-5 and J usage is TRBJ2-5; the D gene is possibly TRBD2 (6 bases). The CDR3 has 15 amino acids. V dropped 4 bases and J dropped 5 bases, with 18 bases sitting between them. Germline V lookup: CDR1 SGHKS, CDR2 YYEKEE (reference sequence). The CDR3 region has the DNA TGTGCCAGCAGCCCCGGGGGATCGAGGATGGAGACCCAGTACTTC. Translation gives CASSPGGSRMETQYF.

This sequence joins TRBV5-1 and TRBJ2-7, with 10 bases fitting TRBD1. Per the germline V gene, CDR1 is SGHRS and CDR2 is YFSETQ. CDR3 length: 15 residues. The V gene end was trimmed by 3 bases and the J gene end by 4 bases; junction bases not matched to a gene: 7. The CDR3 sequence: CASSWGTGAAYEQYF. CDR3 in DNA: TGCGCCAGCAGCTGGGGGACAGGGGCAGCGTACGAGCAGTACTTC.

The CDR3 DNA is TGTGCCAGCAGTAATGACAGGGGAGACACCGGGGAGCTGTTTTTT. This codes for CASSNDRGDTGELFF. The rearrangement links TRBV28 to TRBJ2-2; 8 nucleotides agree with TRBD1. Looked up from germline, CDR1 is MDHEN and CDR2 is SYDVKM. CDR3 length: 15 residues. V lost 5 bases and J lost 3; bases outside the gene matches: 5. The variable domain in full, completed from reference TRBV28 and TRBJ2-2, reads DVKVTQSSRYLVKRTGEKVFLECVQDMDHENMFWYRQDPGLGLRLIYFSYDVKMKEKGDIPEGYSVSREKKERFSLILESASTNQTSMYLCASSNDRGDTGELFFGEGSRLTVL.